The rows below give T cell receptor beta chains drawn from one sample of a study of T cell clones after liver transplantation. The method was immunoSEQ multiplex PCR; TCRdb's version includes in-frame clones alone and lacks a portion of them. The sample has about 58,000 clones, approximately 70% seen once. The sample was CD4+ T cells from blood, taken at the approximately 16-month timepoint. The receptors here all came from a human patient who received a liver transplant. Some T cells may be provided by the graft donor. The conserved cysteine and the conserved F or W are not part of the CDR3 here. The D gene is left open where the match is weak.

V	J	D	CDR3
TRBV30	TRBJ2-1	TRBD2	AWRPTSGRQF
TRBV12-5	TRBJ2-5	-	ASGFAGSQGDSQETQY
TRBV6-1	TRBJ2-2	-	ASSESPTPGELF
TRBV10-1	TRBJ2-5	TRBD1	ASSDPRQGGETQY
TRBV5-4	TRBJ1-1	TRBD1	ASSWGGDRANTEAF
TRBV6-6	TRBJ1-4	TRBD1	ASSQTGWTNEKLF
TRBV4-1	TRBJ1-1	-	ASSQDSGLGTEAF
TRBV5-4	TRBJ2-2	-	ASSLASFSGELF
TRBV27	TRBJ2-6	-	ASSLSVGGPGANVLT
TRBV7-6	TRBJ1-3	-	ASSLGTAGSGNTIY
TRBV5-4	TRBJ1-5	-	ASSLDGGGNQPQH
TRBV11-2	TRBJ1-2	-	ASSSEMDGYT
TRBV19	TRBJ1-1	TRBD1	ASSTRGQANTEAF
TRBV13	TRBJ1-4	-	ASSLGRGANEKLF
TRBV28	TRBJ1-2	-	ASSSAGFGYT
TRBV5-1	TRBJ1-5	-	ASSLGPGDQPQH
TRBV7-2	TRBJ1-6	-	ASIQDNNSPLH